Listed below are T cell receptor beta chains from one sample, sequenced in a study of CD8+CD57+ T cells in acquired aplastic anemia. TCRdb reprocessed the reads via MiXCR and lists one record per CDR3 protein. The table lists a few hundred thousand distinct CDR3 sequences, less than 35% of them singletons. Specimen: sorted CD4+, CD8+, or CD8+CD57+ T cells (not recorded which) from PBMCs. The receptors were gathered from a human donor with aplastic anemia. Each CDR3 is given with its conserved first and last residue. The D gene is left open where the match is weak. Size values are once, few and many counts, or a class for expanded clones, and some rows have none.

V: TRBV7-9
D: NA
size: NA
J: TRBJ2-5
DNA: TGTGCCAGCAGCTTAGGGCCAGAAGATACGCAGTACTTC
CDR3: CASSLGPEDTQYF

V: TRBV20-1
D: TRBD2
size: NA
J: TRBJ2-5
DNA: TGCAGTGCGCAGATAGGACTAGCGGGAATCCAAGAGACCCAGTACTTC
CDR3: CSAQIGLAGIQETQYF

V: TRBV6-1
D: NA
size: NA
J: TRBJ1-2
DNA: TGTGCCAGCAGTGCAAGGATTCTCCATTATGGCTACACCTTC
CDR3: CASSARILHYGYTF

V: TRBV13
D: TRBD1
size: NA
J: TRBJ2-7
DNA: TGTGCCAGCAGCCCCGCCCCGACAGGGCAGAGTTACGAGCAGTACTTC
CDR3: CASSPAPTGQSYEQYF

V: TRBV6-1
D: NA
size: few
J: TRBJ2-7
DNA: TGTGCCAGCACCCGGACAGAAGCCTACGAGCAGTACTTC
CDR3: CASTRTEAYEQYF

V: TRBV6-4
D: NA
size: few
J: TRBJ1-2
DNA: TGTGCCAGCAGTGTCGATGGAGACTATGGCTACACCTTC
CDR3: CASSVDGDYGYTF

V: TRBV2
D: TRBD1
size: few
J: TRBJ1-1
DNA: TGTGCCAGCTCTGCGGACAGGTCGAACACTGAAGCTTTCTTT
CDR3: CASSADRSNTEAFF

V: TRBV19
D: NA
size: many
J: TRBJ1-5
DNA: TGTGCCAGTAGCACCTCTCAGGGAAGCAATCAGCCCCAGCATTTT
CDR3: CASSTSQGSNQPQHF

V: TRBV20-1
D: TRBD1
size: few
J: TRBJ1-2
DNA: TGCAGTGCTAGAGGGGACAGGGGGAATGGCCACACCTTC
CDR3: CSARGDRGNGHTF

V: TRBV24-1
D: NA
size: NA
J: TRBJ2-3
DNA: TGTGCCACCAGTGATTTGGGGGCCGGGAGCCGAAGCACAGATACGCAGTATTTT
CDR3: CATSDLGAGSRSTDTQYF

V: TRBV5-6
D: TRBD2
size: NA
J: TRBJ2-7
DNA: TGTGCCAGCAGCACGGACGCGATAGCGGGAACCGAGCAGTACTTC
CDR3: CASSTDAIAGTEQYF

V: TRBV20-1
D: TRBD2
size: many
J: TRBJ2-3
DNA: TGCAGTGCCGGACTAGCGGGGGCAGATACGCAGTATTTT
CDR3: CSAGLAGADTQYF

V: TRBV6-1
D: NA
size: NA
J: TRBJ2-5
DNA: TGTGCCAGCAGACAGGGGCTCGGGGGCCGTGACCAAGAGACCCAGTACTTC
CDR3: CASRQGLGGRDQETQYF

V: TRBV3-1
D: NA
size: NA
J: TRBJ1-1
DNA: TGTGCCAGCAGCCAAGCGCAGTTTTTCAGGGCCGCTGAAGCTTTCTTT
CDR3: CASSQAQFFRAAEAFF

V: TRBV4-1
D: NA
size: NA
J: TRBJ1-1
DNA: TGCGCCAGCAGCCAAGCCCAGGGTAGAGCTTTCTTT
CDR3: CASSQAQGRAFF

V: TRBV10-3
D: NA
size: few
J: TRBJ1-2
DNA: TGTGCCAGCAGTCCCCATGGGGGAGGAGAGGGCTACACCTTC
CDR3: CASSPHGGGEGYTF

V: TRBV11-2
D: NA
size: few
J: TRBJ1-1
DNA: TGTGCCAGCAGCAAACTGGGGGAGAGCATGAACACTGAAGCTTTCTTT
CDR3: CASSKLGESMNTEAFF

V: TRBV24-1
D: TRBD2
size: many
J: TRBJ2-1
DNA: TGTGCCACCAGAGCGGGAGGGTTAAATGAGCAGTTCTTC
CDR3: CATRAGGLNEQFF